This T cell receptor beta chain was found in a study of blood T cell repertoires in COVID-19. In the study's own analysis: How many nucleated cells were present was estimated from reference gene primer amplification. Clones were sequenced by immunoSEQ multiplex PCR, and TCRdb holds only the in-frame ones, with some missing. That table furnishes V, J and clone size, whereas the DNA furnished D and trimming. Found here are about 250,000 clones, roughly nine tenths of them singletons; the top ten hold 2.4%. Cohort placement rested on clinical history that participants reported themselves. The ends lost 0 bases at V and 4 bases at J; junction bases unmatched: 3. Germline loops: CDR1 SGHNT, CDR2 YYREEE (reference sequence). The CDR3 is 16 residues long.

The clonotype comes from a woman between 18 and 29 years old who had recovered from COVID-19. The chain employs TRBV5-4 and TRBJ2-1; 11 bases agree with TRBD2. Sequencing was done on a sample of PBMCs or T cells enriched from blood (not recorded which). The DNA for the CDR3 is TGTGCCAGCAGCTTGGCCCCTAGCGGGGGGTACAATGAGCAGTTCTTC. It translates to CASSLAPSGGYNEQFF. The full variable domain, with the rest looked up from reference TRBV5-4 and TRBJ2-1, is ETGVTQSPTHLIKTRGQQVTLRCSSQSGHNTVSWYQQALGQGPQFIFQYYREEENGRGNFPPRFSGLQFPNYSSELNVNALELDDSALYLCASSLAPSGGYNEQFFGPGTRLTVL.